These T cell receptor beta chains were read from a single sample in a study of blood T cell repertoires in COVID-19. This table comes from immunoSEQ multiplex PCR, and its TCRdb copy is limited to in-frame clones, with some not included. The sample has some 210,000 clones; 92% are singletons. Sequences were obtained from peripheral blood. The receptors here all came from a man aged 55 to 70 with COVID-19, enrolled during active disease. Each CDR3 is given with its conserved first and last residue. Fields, in order: D gene, clone size, V gene, J gene, CDR3 protein, CDR3 DNA. The D gene is left open where the match is weak. Only some rows state a clone size, as once, few, many or a class for expanded clones.

TRBD2	NA	TRBV6-5	TRBJ2-3	CASSDRGGSTDTQYF	TGTGCCAGCAGCGACCGCGGGGGGAGCACAGATACGCAGTATTTT
TRBD1	NA	TRBV15	TRBJ2-7	CATSRNQGTGKRYEQYF	TGTGCCACCAGCAGAAACCAAGGGACAGGGAAAAGGTACGAGCAGTACTTC
NA	once	TRBV30	TRBJ1-2	CAWRLNGGGFYGYTF	TGTGCCTGGAGATTAAACGGTGGGGGGTTTTATGGCTACACCTTC
TRBD1	NA	TRBV10-2	TRBJ2-7	CASSSGQGRWYEQYF	TGCGCCAGCAGTAGTGGACAGGGGAGATGGTACGAGCAGTACTTC
NA	NA	TRBV19	TRBJ2-7	CASNPGDYLGEQYF	TGTGCCAGTAACCCGGGAGATTATCTAGGCGAGCAGTACTTC
TRBD1	once	TRBV3-1/TRBV3-2	TRBJ2-2	CASSQVQGENTGELFF	TGTGCCAGCAGCCAAGTTCAGGGGGAAAACACCGGGGAGCTGTTTTTT
TRBD1	NA	TRBV19	TRBJ1-3	CASSRPRDSFGNTIYF	TGTGCCAGTAGTCGGCCCCGGGACAGCTTCGGGAACACCATATATTTT
TRBD1	NA	TRBV15	TRBJ1-3	CATSRPTGSGNTIYF	TGTGCCACCAGCAGACCGACAGGGTCTGGAAACACCATATATTTT
TRBD1	NA	TRBV28	TRBJ2-3	CAGQGDTDTQYF	TGTGCCGGACAGGGGGACACAGATACGCAGTATTTT
TRBD1	NA	TRBV19	TRBJ2-7	CASSILQGTEQYF	TGTGCCAGTAGTATTTTACAGGGGACCGAGCAGTACTTC
TRBD1	NA	TRBV10-3	TRBJ1-1	CAISSRTGYSTEAFF	TGTGCCATCAGTTCGAGGACAGGGTATAGCACTGAAGCTTTCTTT
NA	NA	TRBV28	TRBJ1-1	CASSPAREAFF	TGTGCCAGCAGCCCCGCCAGGGAAGCTTTCTTT
NA	NA	TRBV7-9	TRBJ1-1	CASSLEGSGEAFF	TGTGCCAGCAGCTTAGAGGGTAGCGGGGAAGCTTTCTTT
TRBD2	NA	TRBV7-2	TRBJ2-3	CASSQIPGLASRTDTQYF	TGTGCCAGCAGCCAGATCCCAGGACTAGCTTCTCGCACAGATACGCAGTATTTT
TRBD1	NA	TRBV5-6	TRBJ1-3	CASSLIGQGAQNTIYF	TGTGCCAGCAGCTTGATAGGACAGGGGGCTCAAAACACCATATATTTT
TRBD1	NA	TRBV28	TRBJ1-1	CASRGQGAMVFEAFF	TGTGCCAGCAGGGGACAGGGGGCGATGGTTTTTGAAGCTTTCTTT
TRBD2	NA	TRBV7-9	TRBJ2-1	CASSKTSGSKNEQFF	TGTGCCAGCAGCAAGACTAGCGGGAGTAAAAATGAGCAGTTCTTC
TRBD2	NA	TRBV28	TRBJ2-7	CASRAGVGNWEQYF	TGTGCCAGCAGAGCGGGAGTAGGGAACTGGGAGCAGTACTTC
NA	few	TRBV30	TRBJ1-3	CAWSPREAAGNTIYF	TGTGCCTGGAGCCCCCGGGAGGCGGCTGGAAACACCATATATTTT
TRBD2	NA	TRBV7-2	TRBJ2-7	CASSFTSGPYEQYF	TGTGCCAGCAGCTTTACTAGCGGTCCCTACGAGCAGTACTTC
TRBD1	once	TRBV4-1	TRBJ2-7	CASSQVLDSGQGPYEQYF	TGCGCCAGCAGCCAAGTTCTTGATTCAGGACAGGGACCCTACGAGCAGTACTTC
NA	NA	TRBV7-2	TRBJ2-7	CASSLDRDRVYEQYF	TGTGCCAGCAGCTTAGACAGGGATCGCGTGTACGAGCAGTACTTC
NA	NA	TRBV19	TRBJ2-7	CASSPTGLREQYF	TGTGCCAGTTCGCCAACAGGGCTGAGAGAGCAGTACTTC
TRBD1	NA	TRBV4-1	TRBJ2-3	CASSQGDRGRTDTQYF	TGCGCCAGCAGCCAAGGAGACAGGGGGCGCACAGATACGCAGTATTTT
TRBD2	NA	TRBV30	TRBJ2-2	CAWSQRLALNTGELFF	TGTGCCTGGAGCCAAAGACTAGCGTTGAACACCGGGGAGCTGTTTTTT
NA	NA	TRBV3-1/TRBV3-2	TRBJ1-5	CASSQYSNQPQHF	TGTGCCAGCAGCCAATATAGCAATCAGCCCCAGCATTTT
NA	NA	TRBV28	TRBJ2-7	CASLSADSYEQYF	TGTGCCAGTCTATCGGCGGACTCCTACGAGCAGTACTTC
NA	NA	TRBV6-1	TRBJ2-2	CASSEARGGLNTGELFF	TGTGCCAGCAGTGAAGCCCGGGGTGGGTTGAACACCGGGGAGCTGTTTTTT
TRBD1	NA	TRBV5-6	TRBJ2-7	CASSSAPGGGYEQYF	TGTGCCAGCAGCTCGGCACCAGGGGGCGGGTACGAGCAGTACTTC
TRBD2	NA	TRBV27	TRBJ2-5	CASSFSAGGGETQYF	TGTGCCAGCAGTTTTTCGGCGGGGGGCGGTGAGACCCAGTACTTC
NA	once	TRBV6-2/TRBV6-3	TRBJ2-1	CASSPVRARGPHEQFF	TGTGCCAGCAGCCCTGTCAGGGCGCGAGGTCCGCATGAGCAGTTCTTC
NA	NA	TRBV5-4	TRBJ1-2	CASSLSGVSNYGYTF	TGTGCCAGCAGCTTGAGCGGGGTTTCTAACTATGGCTACACCTTC
NA	NA	TRBV28	TRBJ1-1	CASSSGVTEAFF	TGTGCCAGCAGTTCAGGTGTCACTGAAGCTTTCTTT
NA	NA	TRBV5-1	TRBJ2-2	CASSYTGTANTGELFF	TGCGCCAGCAGCTATACCGGGACTGCGAACACCGGGGAGCTGTTTTTT
NA	NA	TRBV18	TRBJ1-6	CASSPDSSYNSPLHF	TGTGCCAGCTCACCAGACAGCTCCTATAATTCACCCCTCCACTTT
NA	NA	TRBV5-1	TRBJ2-7	CASSPNLDEQYF	TGCGCCAGCAGCCCGAATTTAGACGAGCAGTACTTC
NA	NA	TRBV30	TRBJ2-3	CAWSGGTDTQYF	TGTGCCTGGAGTGGAGGCACAGATACGCAGTATTTT
TRBD1	NA	TRBV5-8	TRBJ2-5	CASSKQGARQETQYF	TGTGCCAGCAGCAAGCAGGGGGCTCGCCAAGAGACCCAGTACTTC
NA	NA	TRBV19	TRBJ2-2	CASSIPPGQRNTGELFF	TGTGCCAGTAGTATCCCCCCGGGACAAAGGAACACCGGGGAGCTGTTTTTT
TRBD1	NA	TRBV6-5	TRBJ1-2	CASSRTGVNGYTF	TGTGCCAGCTCCAGGACAGGGGTGAATGGCTACACCTTC
TRBD1	NA	TRBV7-2	TRBJ1-1	CASSLETGGNTEAFF	TGTGCCAGCAGCTTAGAGACAGGGGGCAACACTGAAGCTTTCTTT
NA	NA	TRBV4-3	TRBJ2-7	CASSQSHQKGVSYEQYF	TGCGCCAGCAGCCAATCTCATCAAAAAGGGGTCTCCTACGAGCAGTACTTC
NA	NA	TRBV7-2	TRBJ1-6	CASSYTGGSSYNSPLHF	TGTGCCAGCAGCTATACGGGGGGAAGCTCCTATAATTCACCCCTCCACTTT
TRBD1	once	TRBV5-1	TRBJ2-5	CASSLPGGYFETQYF	TGCGCCAGCAGCTTACCAGGGGGATACTTTGAGACCCAGTACTTC
NA	NA	TRBV18	TRBJ2-7	CASSPPSFKSSYEQYF	TGTGCCAGCTCACCACCTAGTTTCAAGAGCTCCTACGAGCAGTACTTC
TRBD1	NA	TRBV6-5	TRBJ2-7	CASSRDRVDEQYF	TGTGCCAGCAGCCGGGACAGGGTAGACGAGCAGTACTTC
NA	NA	TRBV11-2	TRBJ1-1	CASSLSLSQNTEAFF	TGTGCCAGCAGCTTGTCTTTATCACAGAACACTGAAGCTTTCTTT
NA	NA	TRBV6-4	TRBJ2-7	CASSDSRGGGCEQYF	TGTGCCAGCAGTGACTCCAGGGGTGGGGGATGCGAGCAGTACTTC
NA	NA	TRBV30	TRBJ1-5	CAYKRGQNQPQHF	TGTGCCTATAAAAGAGGACAAAATCAGCCCCAGCATTTT
NA	NA	TRBV15	TRBJ1-5	CATSRGGNSNQPQHF	TGTGCCACCAGCAGAGGAGGGAATAGCAATCAGCCCCAGCATTTT
NA	NA	TRBV23-1	TRBJ2-7	CASTWTDGPSTEEQYF	TGCGCCAGCACCTGGACAGACGGACCCTCTACGGAGGAGCAGTACTTC
NA	once	TRBV7-2	TRBJ1-2	CASSLGGTTTNYGYTF	TGTGCCAGCAGCTTAGGTGGGACAACTACTAACTATGGCTACACCTTC